The 28 T cell receptor beta chains below all came from one sample that was sequenced in a study of T cell repertoires in cytomegalovirus infection. TCRdb re-derived calls from the reads in MiXCR, one entry per CDR3 protein. There are 160,000 or so distinct CDR3 sequences in the sample; roughly 22% occur only once, and about 25% lies in the top ten. Their antigen targets remain unknown. Sequencing used CD8+ T cells from cultured PBMCs, obtained from culture after CMV antigen stimulation. The receptors originated from a human donor in good health (CMV status not recorded). Some clones in this sample may be carry-over from other donors' samples.

J is TRBJ1-5 and V is TRBV7-2; 7 nucleotides match TRBD1. The germline gives CDR1 SGHTA, CDR2 FQGNSA. V gave up 5 bases and J gave up 2 bases; unmatched junction bases: 6. This CDR3 has 15 amino acids. In DNA form, the CDR3 reads TGTGCCAGCAGCGTCAGACAGGGTGGCAATCAGCCCCAGCATTTT. The encoded protein is CASSVRQGGNQPQHF.

This clonotype came up many times. The chain employs TRBV7-9 and TRBJ2-3; D might be TRBD2 (6 bases). V was trimmed by 1 base and J by 1 base, leaving 12 bases between them. Germline V gene data show CDR1 as SEHNR and CDR2 as FQNEAQ (reference sequence). CDR3 length: 16 amino acids. Written as DNA, the CDR3 is TGTGCCAGCAGCTTAGTGCGGGAAGTCCGCACAGATACGCAGTATTTT. It is translated as CASSLVREVRTDTQYF.

This clonotype has more than one count but fewer than ten. V gene TRBV7-2 combines with J gene TRBJ1-1; D call uncertain. CDR1 is SGHTA, CDR2 FQGNSA, per germline. Trimming removed 1 base from V and 1 base from J, with 10 bases in between. The CDR3 sequence is 15 residues long. CDR3 DNA sequence: TGTGCCAGCAGCTTAGTGGACCGGGGGAACACTGAAGCTTTCTTT. It encodes CASSLVDRGNTEAFF.

The chain employs TRBV11-2 and TRBJ2-7; D call uncertain. The CDR3 loop spans 14 amino acids. V shed 1 base and J shed 7 bases, with 14 bases lying between them. The germline V gene encodes CDR1 SGHAT and CDR2 FQNNGV. In DNA, the CDR3 is TGTGCCAGCAGCTTAGTTCCCCAGGCCCCGGAGCAGTACTTC. Translated: CASSLVPQAPEQYF.

The CDR3 DNA is TGTGCCAGTAACGGGGGGGCGGATACAGATACGCAGTATTTT. Its translation is CASNGGADTDTQYF. The chain is built from TRBV12-3 or TRBV12-4 and TRBJ2-3; 8 bases match TRBD2. The CDR3 extends over 14 amino acids. V lost 9 bases to trimming and J lost 3 bases; unmatched junction nucleotides: 8.

There are a few counts of this clonotype. The V call is TRBV9, the J call TRBJ1-2; D is unresolved. The length of the CDR3 is 14 residues. Trimming removed 0 bases at V and 2 bases at J, with 8 bases between. CDR1 is SGDLS and CDR2 is YYNGEE in the germline V gene. CDR3 DNA sequence: TGTGCCAGCAGCGTAGGGAGGGAAAACTATGGCTACACCTTC. Translation: CASSVGRENYGYTF.

The J gene is TRBJ2-2, the V gene TRBV5-4; possibly TRBD1 or TRBD2 for D (5 bases each). Trimming shortened V by 1 base and J by 5 bases, and 18 bases separated the two germline ends. The CDR3 has 17 residues. CDR1 SGHNT and CDR2 YYREEE come from the germline V gene (reference sequence). Here the CDR3 DNA reads TGTGCCAGCAGCTTGCGAGGGGCGGACGGTCCTACCGGGGAGCTGTTTTTT. Its protein is CASSLRGADGPTGELFF. Variable domain in full (rest from reference TRBV5-4 and TRBJ2-2): ETGVTQSPTHLIKTRGQQVTLRCSSQSGHNTVSWYQQALGQGPQFIFQYYREEENGRGNFPPRFSGLQFPNYSSELNVNALELDDSALYLCASSLRGADGPTGELFFGEGSRLTVL.

There are a few counts of this clonotype. A read error may produce the germline difference seen at one junction end. This chain joins TRBV6-1 and TRBJ2-3; 7 bases fit TRBD2. CDR3 length: 14 residues. CDR1 and CDR2 (germline): MNHNS, SASEGT. The CDR3 is CATLAGVSTDAQYF. CDR3 in DNA: TGTGCCACCTTAGCGGGTGTAAGCACAGATGCGCAGTATTTT.

This clonotype was counted a few times. V gene TRBV6-2 or TRBV6-3 combines with J gene TRBJ2-2, with a tentative D call TRBD2 (5 bases). Germline loops: CDR1 MNHEY, CDR2 SVGEGT. The ends were cut back, 0 bases at V and 4 bases at J, with 6 bases in the middle. The CDR3 has 14 amino acids. This CDR3 reads CASSYSGSTGELFF. CDR3 sequence (DNA): TGTGCCAGCAGTTACTCAGGGAGCACCGGGGAGCTGTTTTTT.

V is TRBV7-3 and J is TRBJ2-3; unclear D gene. The CDR3 covers 13 residues. CDR1 SGHTA and CDR2 FQGTGA come from the germline V gene. The V and J ends lost 1 base and 3 bases respectively, with 5 bases between them. The CDR3 reads CASSLNPTDTQYF. CDR3 nucleotide sequence: TGTGCCAGCAGCTTAAACCCAACAGATACGCAGTATTTT.

The rearrangement joins TRBV7-2 to TRBJ2-3; TRBD2 matches at 7 bases. Germline loops: CDR1 SGHTA, CDR2 FQGNSA. V shed 5 bases, J shed 4 bases, and the junction held 6 bases outside the gene matches. This CDR3 is built from 14 residues. The CDR3 DNA is TGTGCCAGCAGCCGCCGGCTAGCGGCAGATACGCAGTATTTT. Its translation is CASSRRLAADTQYF.

The chain employs TRBV6-1 and TRBJ2-1; D may be TRBD2 (5 bases). From germline, CDR1 is MNHNS and CDR2 SASEGT. V was shortened by 5 bases and J by 9 bases, with 20 bases between the two germline ends. The CDR3 has 15 residues. This CDR3 is CASSPTAGGAGEQFF. CDR3 nucleotides: TGTGCCAGCAGTCCGACGGCGGGCGGCGCGGGTGAGCAGTTCTTC.

A few counts support this clonotype. The chain recombines TRBV7-8 with TRBJ2-5, with TRBD1 as a possible D gene (6 bases). The CDR3 is 14 residues long. CDR1 and CDR2 (germline): SGHVS, FQNEAQ. V lost 1 base, J lost 3 bases, and 9 bases lay in between. Here the CDR3 reads CASSLVNREETQYF. DNA of the CDR3: TGTGCCAGCAGCTTAGTGAACAGGGAAGAGACCCAGTACTTC. Full variable domain (remainder filled in from reference TRBV7-8 and TRBJ2-5): GAGVSQSPRYKVAKRGQDVALRCDPISGHVSLFWYQQALGQGPEFLTYFQNEAQLDKSGLPSDRFFAERPEGSVSTLKIQRTQQEDSAVYLCASSLVNREETQYFGPGTRLLVL.

Of note for this clonotype: This may stem from a read error, because a much larger clone lies one nucleotide away. This chain links TRBV2 with TRBJ1-1; maybe TRBD1 (5 bases). With 8 bases removed from V and 7 bases from J, the gap between germline ends came to 11 bases. Germline CDR1 SNHLY, CDR2 FYNNEI. CDR3 size: 11 residues. The CDR3 reads CASWGSHEAFF. The DNA of the CDR3 is TGTGCCAGCTGGGGCAGCCATGAAGCTTTCTTT.

The gene calls are TRBV7-8 and TRBJ1-1, with a tentative D call TRBD1 (5 bases). The V and J ends lost 0 bases and 6 bases respectively, with 8 bases between them. Per germline, CDR1 SGHVS and CDR2 FQNEAQ. The CDR3 has 13 amino acids. The CDR3 DNA sequence: TGTGCCAGCAGCTTAGCGCGAGGGGCTGAAGCTTTCTTT. Protein product: CASSLARGAEAFF. Supplemented by reference TRBV7-8 and TRBJ1-1, the full variable domain reads GAGVSQSPRYKVAKRGQDVALRCDPISGHVSLFWYQQALGQGPEFLTYFQNEAQLDKSGLPSDRFFAERPEGSVSTLKIQRTQQEDSAVYLCASSLARGAEAFFGQGTRLTVV.

The chain has TRBV7-2 and TRBJ1-2; the match to TRBD1 covers 9 bases. The V gene end was trimmed by 5 bases and the J gene end by 4 bases; junction bases not matched to a gene: 8. The germline V gene encodes CDR1 SGHTA and CDR2 FQGNSA. The CDR3 extends over 15 amino acids. In DNA, the CDR3 is TGTGCCAGCAGCCTCCGGGACAGGGAACTCTATGGCTACACCTTC. Protein sequence: CASSLRDRELYGYTF.

This clonotype was found a few times. The chain joins TRBV6-6 to TRBJ1-5, with TRBD1 identical over 9 bases. Germline CDR1 MNHNY, CDR2 SVGAGI (reference sequence). With 4 bases clipped from V and 5 bases from J, the junction kept 3 bases outside the gene matches. The CDR3 consists of 14 residues. The DNA for the CDR3 is TGTGCCAGCAGTTGGACAGGGGTGGATCAGCCCCAGCATTTT. Protein: CASSWTGVDQPQHF.

This clonotype has only a few counts. This rearrangement joins TRBV7-8 to TRBJ2-4, with a possible D match to TRBD2 (6 bases). The germline V gene encodes CDR1 SGHVS and CDR2 FQNEAQ. The CDR3 consists of 19 residues. V was pared by 1 base and J by 0 bases, with 19 bases between. CDR3 sequence (DNA): TGTGCCAGCAGCTTAGGGATTCGGTCTAGCGACCTAGCCAAAAACATTCAGTACTTC. As protein: CASSLGIRSSDLAKNIQYF.

By proportion, this clonotype is medium-sized. This chain links TRBV7-6 with TRBJ2-7; no clear D gene. Germline V gene sequence: CDR1 SGHVS, CDR2 FNYEAQ. This CDR3 is 12 amino acids long. V was pared by 0 bases and J by 5 bases, with 5 bases between. The CDR3 region has the DNA TGTGCCAGCAGCTTAGCAGACAACGAGCAGTACTTC. Translation gives CASSLADNEQYF.

The table lists this clonotype with a few counts. V gene TRBV4-1 combines with J gene TRBJ1-1; 10 bases agree with TRBD1. The length of the CDR3 is 17 residues. J gave up 3 bases and V 2 bases, and 9 bases lay outside the gene matches. Germline-derived CDR1 and CDR2 are MGHRA and YSYEKL. CDR3 nucleotides: TGCGCCAGCAGCCAAATGTTAACCGGGACAGGGGACACTGAAGCTTTCTTT. Protein sequence: CASSQMLTGTGDTEAFF.

This rearrangement joins TRBV10-3 to TRBJ1-5, with a weak D call TRBD1 (5 bases). Deletions cut 1 base from V and 9 bases from J, with 16 bases between. The CDR3 sequence is 15 residues long. CDR1 and CDR2 from the germline V gene are ENHRY and SYGVKD. The CDR3 region has the DNA TGTGCCATCAGTGAGTTCGGGACGGCGCGAGGGCCCCAGCATTTT. This translates into CAISEFGTARGPQHF.

This clonotype was recorded a few times. This chain joins TRBV10-3 and TRBJ2-5; D is uncertain. V lost 6 bases, J lost 3 bases, and 11 bases lay in between. Germline assignment: CDR1 ENHRY and CDR2 SYGVKD. This CDR3 spans 13 amino acids. The CDR3 spells CAIRATEKETQYF. CDR3 in DNA: TGTGCCATCAGGGCTACAGAGAAAGAGACCCAGTACTTC.

This chain joins TRBV10-3 and TRBJ1-3; 8 nucleotides match TRBD1. The CDR3 extends over 20 amino acids. V dropped 3 bases and J dropped 0; count of bases not matched to a gene: 16. Germline CDR1 and CDR2: ENHRY and SYGVKD. The CDR3 loop is CAISERRAGGADFSGNTIYF. As DNA, the CDR3 is TGTGCCATCAGTGAACGGCGAGCAGGGGGCGCAGACTTCTCTGGAAACACCATATATTTT.

The J gene is TRBJ2-5, the V gene TRBV7-2, with TRBD2 identical over 8 bases. The CDR3 totals 14 residues. Germline V gives CDR1 SGHTA, CDR2 FQGNSA. V gave up 4 bases and J gave up 5 bases; unmatched junction bases: 6. CDR3 bases: TGTGCCAGCAGCTCCGGGGGGGGCGCGGAGACCCAGTACTTC. Amino acids: CASSSGGGAETQYF.

In its sample, this clonotype was seen a few times. The J gene is TRBJ2-2, the V gene TRBV3-1; D uncertain. Trimming pared 0 bases from V and 7 bases from J, leaving 15 bases between. The CDR3 contains 16 residues. CDR1 is LGHDT, CDR2 YNNKEL, per germline (reference sequence). CDR3 amino acids: CASSQEGPFSVGELFF. The CDR3 DNA reads TGTGCCAGCAGCCAAGAAGGACCTTTCAGCGTCGGGGAGCTGTTTTTT.

This clonotype was seen a handful of times. The V call is TRBV28, the J call TRBJ2-3; TRBD2 matches 8 bases. This CDR3 has 15 amino acids. The trim removed 6 bases at V and 3 bases at J, leaving 8 bases unmatched. Germline assignment: CDR1 MDHEN and CDR2 SYDVKM. CDR3 amino acids: CASRPGTRRTDTQYF. In DNA form, the CDR3 reads TGTGCCAGCAGGCCCGGGACTAGGAGGACAGATACGCAGTATTTT.

The chain joins TRBV20-1 to TRBJ2-2; 8 bases are a match to TRBD2. The CDR3 is 13 amino acids. Germline V lookup: CDR1 DFQATT, CDR2 SNEGSKA (reference sequence). V lost 3 bases and J lost 4; bases outside the gene matches: 1. The CDR3 reads CSASREGTGELFF. The CDR3 nucleotides are TGCAGTGCTAGCCGGGAGGGCACCGGGGAGCTGTTTTTT.

The gene calls are TRBV4-1 and TRBJ1-6; no clear D. CDR3 length: 17 residues. The V end was cut by 2 bases, the J end by 9 bases, with 20 bases between. Per germline, CDR1 MGHRA and CDR2 YSYEKL. The CDR3 nucleotides read TGCGCCAGCAGCCAATTTTGTATGTCGTCTTGGTGTTCACCCCTCCACTTT. This codes for CASSQFCMSSWCSPLHF.